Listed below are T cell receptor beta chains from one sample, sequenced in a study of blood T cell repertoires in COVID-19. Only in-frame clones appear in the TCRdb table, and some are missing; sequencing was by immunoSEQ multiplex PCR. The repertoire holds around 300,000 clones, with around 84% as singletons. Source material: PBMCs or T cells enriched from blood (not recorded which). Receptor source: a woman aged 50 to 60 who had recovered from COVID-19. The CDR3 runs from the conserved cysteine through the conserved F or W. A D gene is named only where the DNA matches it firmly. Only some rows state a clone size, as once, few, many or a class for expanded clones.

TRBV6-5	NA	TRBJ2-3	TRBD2	CASTPGLATDTQYF	TGTGCCAGCACCCCGGGACTAGCCACAGATACGCAGTATTTT
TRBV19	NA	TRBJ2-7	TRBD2	CATTLASGTYEQYF	TGTGCCACTACCTTGGCTAGCGGGACCTACGAGCAGTACTTC
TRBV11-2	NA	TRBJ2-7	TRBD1	CASSPQTGTPTYEQYF	TGTGCCAGCAGCCCACAGACAGGGACGCCTACCTACGAGCAGTACTTC
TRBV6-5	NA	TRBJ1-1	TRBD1	CASSSDRAEAFF	TGTGCCAGCAGTTCCGACAGGGCTGAAGCTTTCTTT
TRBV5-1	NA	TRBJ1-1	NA	CASSFQESNTEAFF	TGCGCCAGCAGCTTTCAGGAATCGAACACTGAAGCTTTCTTT
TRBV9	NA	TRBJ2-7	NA	CASSTTGAGSYEQYF	TGTGCCAGCAGTACGACGGGAGCAGGATCCTACGAGCAGTACTTC
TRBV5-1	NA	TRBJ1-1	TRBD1	CASSLVSGQGDSEAFF	TGCGCCAGCAGCTTGGTATCCGGACAGGGGGACTCTGAAGCTTTCTTT
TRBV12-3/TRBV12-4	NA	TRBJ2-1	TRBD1	CASSPGQGIPVF	TGTGCCAGCAGTCCGGGACAGGGCATTCCGGTCTTC
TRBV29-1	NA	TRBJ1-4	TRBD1	CSVGDRGLREKLFF	TGCAGCGTGGGGGACAGAGGGCTGCGGGAAAAACTGTTTTTT
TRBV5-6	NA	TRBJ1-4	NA	CASSVVGAEYEKLFF	TGTGCCAGCAGCGTTGTGGGGGCAGAATATGAAAAACTGTTTTTT
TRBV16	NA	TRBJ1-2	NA	CASSQSADYGYTF	TGTGCCAGCAGCCAATCGGCCGACTATGGCTACACCTTC
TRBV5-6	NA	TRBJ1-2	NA	CASSLAARGYTF	TGTGCCAGCAGCTTGGCCGCCCGGGGCTACACCTTC
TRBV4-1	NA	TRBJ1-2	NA	CASSHIRGGYTF	TGCGCCAGCAGCCATATCAGGGGCGGCTACACCTTC
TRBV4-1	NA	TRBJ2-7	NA	CASSPRDTGYEQYF	TGCGCCAGCAGCCCCCGGGACACCGGCTACGAGCAGTACTTC
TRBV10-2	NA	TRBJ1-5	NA	CASSQVLNAQPQHF	TGCGCCAGCAGTCAGGTATTGAACGCTCAGCCCCAGCATTTT
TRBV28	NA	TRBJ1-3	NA	CASSLWSSAGNTIYF	TGTGCCAGCAGTTTATGGTCTTCTGCTGGAAACACCATATATTTT
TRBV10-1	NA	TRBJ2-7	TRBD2	CASSAFTSGDYEQYF	TGCGCCAGCAGTGCGTTCACTAGCGGGGACTACGAGCAGTACTTC
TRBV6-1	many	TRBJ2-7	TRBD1	CASSEVGGQGAEEQYF	TGTGCCAGCAGTGAAGTCGGGGGACAGGGGGCGGAGGAGCAGTACTTC
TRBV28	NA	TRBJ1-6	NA	CASRAPPYNSPLHF	TGTGCCAGCAGGGCCCCCCCCTATAATTCACCCCTCCACTTT
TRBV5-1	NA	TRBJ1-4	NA	CASSPSRQTTNEKLFF	TGCGCCAGCAGCCCGTCCCGCCAGACAACTAATGAAAAACTGTTTTTT
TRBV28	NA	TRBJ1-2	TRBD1	CASSPGTELYGYTF	TGTGCCAGCAGTCCTGGGACAGAGCTCTATGGCTACACCTTC
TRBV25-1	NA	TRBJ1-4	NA	CASSESEQLGEKLFF	TGTGCCAGCAGTGAATCTGAACAGTTAGGAGAAAAACTGTTTTTT
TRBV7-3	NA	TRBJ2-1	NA	CASSLLSGSYNEQFF	TGTGCCAGCAGCTTACTTAGCGGTTCCTACAATGAGCAGTTCTTC
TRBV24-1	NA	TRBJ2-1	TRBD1	CATSDRTGPSNEQFF	TGTGCCACCAGTGACCGGACAGGACCGAGCAATGAGCAGTTCTTC
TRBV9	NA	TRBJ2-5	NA	CASSVRQDQETQYF	TGTGCCAGCAGCGTGCGACAGGACCAAGAGACCCAGTACTTC
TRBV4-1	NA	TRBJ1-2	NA	CASSQGARALDGYTF	TGCGCCAGCAGCCAAGGAGCCAGGGCGTTGGATGGCTACACCTTC
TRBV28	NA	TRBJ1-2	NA	CASSITGNYGYTF	TGTGCCAGCAGCATTACAGGGAATTATGGCTACACCTTC
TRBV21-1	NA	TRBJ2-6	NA	CASSGRDRGSAGANVLTF	TGTGCCAGCAGCGGCCGGGACAGGGGATCGGCTGGGGCCAACGTCCTGACTTTC
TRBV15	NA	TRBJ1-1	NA	CATSRERREGAFF	TGTGCCACCAGCAGGGAAAGGAGGGAGGGGGCTTTCTTT
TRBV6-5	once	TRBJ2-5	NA	CASSSTGVKETQYF	TGTGCCAGCAGTTCGACGGGGGTAAAAGAGACCCAGTACTTC
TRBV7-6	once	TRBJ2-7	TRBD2	CASSLMPQVAGGPTRSYF	TGTGCCAGCAGCTTAATGCCCCAAGTGGCGGGAGGGCCTACTCGTTCGTACTTC
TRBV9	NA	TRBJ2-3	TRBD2	CASSARAGATTDTQYF	TGTGCCAGCAGTGCGCGAGCGGGGGCCACCACAGATACGCAGTATTTT
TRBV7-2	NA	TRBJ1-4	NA	CASSLGRGEKLFF	TGTGCCAGCAGCTTAGGACGAGGGGAAAAACTGTTTTTT
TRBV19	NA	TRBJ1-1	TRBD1	CASIQGAGEAFF	TGTGCCAGTATTCAGGGGGCAGGTGAAGCTTTCTTT
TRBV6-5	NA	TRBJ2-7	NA	CASSYSQAGKGEQYF	TGTGCCAGCAGTTACTCGCAGGCAGGGAAGGGGGAGCAGTACTTC
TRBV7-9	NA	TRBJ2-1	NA	CASSPRPSDTEQFF	TGTGCCAGCAGCCCCCGGCCCTCAGACACTGAGCAGTTCTTC
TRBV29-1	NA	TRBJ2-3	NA	CSTEGLASGTDTQYF	TGCAGCACCGAGGGCTTAGCGAGTGGCACAGATACGCAGTATTTT
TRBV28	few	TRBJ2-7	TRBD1	CASRRQGQTYEQYF	TGTGCCAGCAGACGACAGGGTCAGACCTACGAGCAGTACTTC
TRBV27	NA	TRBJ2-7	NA	CASSFDRHTYEQYF	TGTGCCAGCAGTTTCGACAGGCACACCTACGAGCAGTACTTC
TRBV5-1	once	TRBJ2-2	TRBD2	CASSLSSGGADTGELFF	TGCGCCAGCAGCTTGTCTAGCGGGGGGGCCGACACCGGGGAGCTGTTTTTT
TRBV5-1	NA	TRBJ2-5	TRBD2	CASSFNPEPGGETQYF	TGCGCCAGCAGCTTTAATCCAGAGCCGGGGGGAGAGACCCAGTACTTC
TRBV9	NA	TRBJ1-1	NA	CASSPRGFGEAFF	TGTGCCAGCAGTCCTAGGGGATTTGGTGAAGCTTTCTTT
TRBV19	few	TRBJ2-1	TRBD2	CASSRTPAGVYNEQFF	TGTGCCAGTAGTAGGACTCCCGCGGGAGTCTACAATGAGCAGTTCTTC
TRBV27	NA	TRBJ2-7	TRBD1	CASSRTGEAAYEQYF	TGTGCCAGCAGTCGAACAGGGGAAGCCGCCTACGAGCAGTACTTC
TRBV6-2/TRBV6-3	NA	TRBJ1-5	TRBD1	CASSYRGQGGQPQHF	TGTGCCAGCAGTTACAGGGGACAGGGCGGTCAGCCCCAGCATTTT
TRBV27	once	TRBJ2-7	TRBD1	CASSLDRGREQYF	TGTGCCAGCAGTTTAGACAGGGGGCGCGAGCAGTACTTC
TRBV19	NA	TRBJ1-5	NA	CASTPTGFSNQPQHF	TGTGCCAGTACCCCCACAGGGTTTAGCAATCAGCCCCAGCATTTT
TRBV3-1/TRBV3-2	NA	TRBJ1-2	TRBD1	CASSRGGGQGRGYTF	TGTGCCAGCAGCCGAGGCGGGGGACAGGGGAGAGGCTACACCTTC
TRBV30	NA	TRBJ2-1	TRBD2	CAWSFVAGFYNEQFF	TGTGCCTGGAGTTTTGTAGCGGGGTTCTACAATGAGCAGTTCTTC
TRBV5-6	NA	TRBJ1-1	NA	CASSLALGAREAFF	TGTGCCAGCAGCTTGGCGCTGGGGGCGCGTGAAGCTTTCTTT
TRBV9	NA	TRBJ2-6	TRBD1	CASSVEGGTGANVLTF	TGTGCCAGCAGCGTAGAAGGGGGCACTGGGGCCAACGTCCTGACTTTC
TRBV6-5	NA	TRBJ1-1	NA	CANGQYLNTEAFF	TGTGCCAACGGACAGTATTTGAACACTGAAGCTTTCTTT
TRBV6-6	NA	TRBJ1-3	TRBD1	CASSRKTGVSGNTIYF	TGTGCCAGCAGTCGAAAAACAGGGGTCTCTGGAAACACCATATATTTT